A single sample is the source of the 11 T cell receptor beta chains below, sequenced in a study of control samples from healthy donors and cancer patients. Sequenced by immunoSEQ multiplex PCR; TCRdb stores in-frame clones only, minus some. Altogether more than 70,000 clones are present, about 95% being singletons, with the ten largest covering 2.8%. Sequenced sample: blood. The receptors originated from a woman in her twenties or thirties in good health.

V usage is TRBV3-1 (or the pseudogene TRBV3-2) and J usage is TRBJ2-1; D call uncertain. The CDR3 is 14 amino acids. V gave up 0 bases and J gave up 10 bases, with 13 bases separating them. The germline CDR1 and CDR2 sequences are LGHDT and YNNKEL (reference sequence). The CDR3 region has the DNA TGTGCCAGCAGCCAAGATATGGGCGCCCCGGAGCAGTTCTTC. It yields the protein CASSQDMGAPEQFF.

CDR3 in DNA: TGTGCCAGTAGTTCTTTTGTGGGGGCTCGGGAGACCCAGTACTTC. This translates into CASSSFVGARETQYF. The J gene is TRBJ2-5, the V gene TRBV19, with a tentative D call TRBD1 (6 bases). CDR3 length: 15 residues. The germline gives CDR1 LNHDA, CDR2 SQIVND (reference sequence). V lost 5 bases, J lost 5 bases, and 18 bases lay in between.

V gene TRBV18 combines with J gene TRBJ1-5; 10 bases are a match to TRBD1. V lost 3 bases, J lost 4 bases, and 3 bases stayed unmatched. The germline V gene encodes CDR1 KGHSH and CDR2 LQKENI. This CDR3 region has 15 residues. The CDR3 sequence is CASSPDRGVNQPQHF. The CDR3, as DNA: TGTGCCAGCTCACCGGACAGGGGGGTGAATCAGCCCCAGCATTTT.

V gene TRBV14 combines with J gene TRBJ2-1; D is unresolved. Trimming removed 4 bases at V and 10 bases at J, with 5 bases between. The CDR3 spans 10 residues. The germline CDR1 and CDR2 sequences are SGHDN and FVKESK. The CDR3 bases are TGTGCCAGCAGCCCCACGGAGCAGTTCTTC. Protein product: CASSPTEQFF.

The genes are TRBV4-1 and TRBJ1-1; unclear D gene. The germline V gene encodes CDR1 MGHRA and CDR2 YSYEKL. The CDR3 is 16 amino acids. V lost 4 bases and J 1 base, leaving 16 bases between the germline ends. CDR3 region: CASSLGLSRRNTEAFF. Here the CDR3 DNA reads TGCGCCAGCAGCCTAGGGTTGTCACGGCGGAACACTGAAGCTTTCTTT.

The chain uses TRBV5-5 and TRBJ1-5, with a possible D match to TRBD1 (6 bases). Germline-derived CDR1 and CDR2 are SGHKS and YYEKEE (reference sequence). The CDR3 length is 16 residues. V lost 4 bases and J lost 6, with 20 bases in between. The CDR3, as DNA: TGTGCCAGCAGCCCGCACCCACAGGGCTCAGGTCAGCCCCAGCATTTT. It translates to CASSPHPQGSGQPQHF. Complete variable domain (other parts from reference TRBV5-5 and TRBJ1-5): DAGVTQSPTHLIKTRGQQVTLRCSPISGHKSVSWYQQVLGQGPQFIFQYYEKEERGRGNFPDRFSARQFPNYSSELNVNALLLGDSALYLCASSPHPQGSGQPQHFGDGTRLSIL.

The chain employs TRBV7-3 and TRBJ1-2, with D uncertain. V was pared by 3 bases and J by 6 bases, with 17 bases between. CDR1 is SGHTA and CDR2 is FQGTGA in the germline V gene. The CDR3 totals 15 residues. The CDR3 region is CASSFLLGPVNGYTF. CDR3 bases: TGTGCCAGCAGCTTCTTACTCGGACCGGTCAATGGCTACACCTTC.

V and J are TRBV5-5 and TRBJ2-7, with D maybe TRBD1 (6 bases). Trimming pared 0 bases from V and 7 bases from J, leaving 14 bases between. The CDR3 extends over 14 amino acids. Germline CDR1 is SGHKS and CDR2 is YYEKEE (reference sequence). The CDR3 nucleotides read TGTGCCAGCAGCTTGGCTCCAGGGGTGAGGGAGCAGTACTTC. This gives the protein CASSLAPGVREQYF.

The CDR3 DNA reads as TGTGCCAGCAGTTTGGACAGGAGTGAAAAACTGTTTTTT. Translated: CASSLDRSEKLFF. The rearrangement links TRBV7-2 to TRBJ1-4, with 7 bases aligning to TRBD1. Germline V gives CDR1 SGHTA, CDR2 FQGNSA. J gave up 7 bases and V 6 bases, and 5 bases lay outside the gene matches. This CDR3 contains 13 residues. Full variable domain (remainder filled in from reference TRBV7-2 and TRBJ1-4): GAGVSQSPSNKVTEKGKDVELRCDPISGHTALYWYRQSLGQGLEFLIYFQGNSAPDKSGLPSDRFSAERTGGSVSTLTIQRTQQEDSAVYLCASSLDRSEKLFFGSGTQLSVL.

The V gene is TRBV5-1, the J gene TRBJ1-4; D not certain. V shed 0 bases and J shed 10 bases, with 19 bases lying between them. The CDR3 sequence is 16 residues long. Germline values: CDR1 SGHRS, CDR2 YFSETQ. The CDR3 loop is CASSLDLVAGGAKLFF. CDR3 sequence (DNA): TGCGCCAGCAGCTTGGATCTCGTGGCAGGAGGTGCAAAACTGTTTTTT.

This chain uses TRBV7-2 with TRBJ2-3; 10 bases line up with TRBD1. The CDR3 extends over 13 amino acids. Germline V gene data show CDR1 as SGHTA and CDR2 as FQGNSA. Trimming cost V 5 bases and J 6 bases; bases outside gene matches: 2. The CDR3 reads CASSRTGGDTQYF. CDR3 DNA: TGTGCCAGCAGCAGGACAGGGGGGGATACGCAGTATTTT. Full variable domain (outside the CDR3, taken from reference TRBV7-2 and TRBJ2-3): GAGVSQSPSNKVTEKGKDVELRCDPISGHTALYWYRQSLGQGLEFLIYFQGNSAPDKSGLPSDRFSAERTGGSVSTLTIQRTQQEDSAVYLCASSRTGGDTQYFGPGTRLTVL.